These 20 T cell receptor beta chains were sequenced from one sample in a study of T cell responses to AZD1222 COVID-19 vaccine. Clones were read by immunoSEQ multiplex PCR, and TCRdb kept only the in-frame ones, dropping some. The data contain about 140,000 clones, approximately 89% of them singletons. This sample comprised peripheral blood, obtained 28 days after the second AZD1222 dose. Receptors originate from an adult who received the AZD1222 COVID-19 vaccine.

This clone was seen only a few times. The J gene is TRBJ1-1, the V gene TRBV19; D is uncertain. Deletions cut 3 bases from V and 0 bases from J, with 5 bases between. The CDR3 sequence is 13 residues long. Looked up from germline, CDR1 is LNHDA and CDR2 is SQIVND (reference sequence). CDR3 protein: CASSMYMNTEAFF. In DNA form, the CDR3 reads TGTGCCAGTAGTATGTATATGAACACTGAAGCTTTCTTT.

This chain uses TRBV28 with TRBJ1-1; 8 nucleotides agree with TRBD1. V was pared by 6 bases and J by 4 bases, with 7 bases of the junction left unmatched. The CDR3 has 14 amino acids. Germline assignment: CDR1 MDHEN and CDR2 SYDVKM. CDR3 in DNA: TGTGCCAGCAGACCCACAGGGGGAGGCACTGAAGCTTTCTTT. Residues: CASRPTGGGTEAFF.

This sequence joins TRBV6-5 and TRBJ1-4; TRBD1 might be the D (5 bases). This CDR3 spans 14 amino acids. Germline lookup yields CDR1 MNHEY and CDR2 SVGAGI. Trimming pared 0 bases from V and 8 bases from J, leaving 10 bases between. The CDR3 DNA sequence: TGTGCCAGCAGTTACTCCAGGGCATCGGAAAAACTGTTTTTT. This sequence encodes CASSYSRASEKLFF.

V is TRBV21-1 and J is TRBJ1-6. TRBV21-1 is a known pseudogene. The CDR3 has 14 residues. The chain's CDR3 is CASSKDSGDSPLHF. CDR3 DNA sequence: TGTGCCAGCAGCAAGGATTCGGGCGATTCACCCCTCCACTTT.

The chain uses TRBV7-2 and TRBJ1-2; the match to TRBD1 covers 11 bases. CDR3 length: 16 residues. CDR1 and CDR2 from the germline V gene are SGHTA and FQGNSA. The ends lost 5 bases at V and 6 bases at J; junction bases unmatched: 11. CDR3 residues: CASSKASGTGGHGYTF. In DNA, the CDR3 is TGTGCCAGCAGCAAGGCCTCCGGGACAGGGGGACATGGCTACACCTTC.

Regarding this clone: At one boundary the junction diverges from the germline segment, which might be a read error. V usage is TRBV6-1 and J usage is TRBJ1-2; the D is unclear. In germline, CDR1 is MNHNS, CDR2 SASEGT. The CDR3 runs 14 residues. The CDR3 here is CASREEDTVYGYTF. The CDR3 region has the DNA TGTGCCAGCAGGGAAGAAGACACGGTCTATGGCTACACCTTC.

CDR3 sequence (DNA): TGTGCCAGCAGCTCGCGGACTAGCGGGGGGGCCAATGAGCAGTTCTTC. Amino acids: CASSSRTSGGANEQFF. The chain has TRBV5-6 and TRBJ2-1, with 15 bases matching TRBD2. Germline V gene data show CDR1 as SGHDT and CDR2 as YYEEEE. V lost 3 bases, J lost 6 bases, and 4 bases stayed unmatched. The CDR3 is 16 residues long.

V and J are TRBV6-5 and TRBJ2-7; 9 positions agree with TRBD1. This CDR3 has 14 amino acids. Germline CDR1 reads MNHEY; CDR2 reads SVGAGI. The V and J ends lost 6 bases and 3 bases, in that order; junction bases with no gene match: 6. CDR3 coding DNA: TGTGCCAGCAGACTACCGGGACAGGGCTACGAGCAGTACTTC. Its protein is CASRLPGQGYEQYF.

The genes are TRBV27 and TRBJ2-6; D call uncertain. Germline V gives CDR1 MNHEY, CDR2 SMNVEV (reference sequence). The CDR3 length is 13 residues. V was trimmed by 1 base and J by 3 bases, leaving 1 base between them. The CDR3 here is CASSLFGANVLTF. In DNA, the CDR3 is TGTGCCAGCAGTTTATTTGGGGCCAACGTCCTGACTTTC.

A single count supports this clone. The V call is TRBV18, the J call TRBJ1-2, with a tentative D call TRBD1 (6 bases). The CDR3 contains 15 residues. Trimming took off 5 bases at V and 1 base at J, with 14 bases between the two ends. Germline V gene sequence: CDR1 KGHSH, CDR2 LQKENI. The CDR3 DNA reads TGTGCCAGCTCAAAGACAGGAGATGTTAACTATGGCTACACCTTC. Amino acid sequence: CASSKTGDVNYGYTF.

The rearrangement links TRBV19 to TRBJ1-2; D is ambiguous. Germline-derived CDR1 and CDR2 are LNHDA and SQIVND (reference sequence). The V end lost 1 base, the J end lost 3 bases, and 9 bases lay between the germline ends. CDR3 size: 14 residues. The CDR3 nucleotides read TGTGCCAGTAGTATAGTTCGGGGTGACTATGGCTACACCTTC. Translated: CASSIVRGDYGYTF. The whole variable domain, remainder taken from reference TRBV19 and TRBJ1-2, is DGGITQSPKYLFRKEGQNVTLSCEQNLNHDAMYWYRQDPGQGLRLIYYSQIVNDFQKGDIAEGYSVSREKKESFPLTVTSAQKNPTAFYLCASSIVRGDYGYTFGSGTRLTVV.

The chain's CDR3 is CASSLLWPGNTIYF. In DNA, the CDR3 is TGTGCCAGCAGCTTACTGTGGCCCGGAAACACCATATATTTT. The genes are TRBV7-6 and TRBJ1-3; D ambiguous. The CDR3 is made up of 14 amino acids. V lost 2 bases, J lost 4 bases, and 9 bases lay in between. The germline V gene encodes CDR1 SGHVS and CDR2 FNYEAQ.

The sample holds one count of this clone. The chain employs TRBV28 and TRBJ1-6; tentatively, D is TRBD1 (5 bases). With 2 bases removed from V and 9 bases from J, the gap between germline ends came to 17 bases. The CDR3 runs to 16 residues. CDR1 and CDR2 from the germline V gene are MDHEN and SYDVKM. This CDR3 is CASSLTGLALISPLHF. CDR3 DNA sequence: TGTGCCAGCAGTTTAACAGGTCTGGCTTTGATTTCACCCCTCCACTTT. Variable domain in full (rest from reference TRBV28 and TRBJ1-6): DVKVTQSSRYLVKRTGEKVFLECVQDMDHENMFWYRQDPGLGLRLIYFSYDVKMKEKGDIPEGYSVSREKKERFSLILESASTNQTSMYLCASSLTGLALISPLHFGNGTRLTVT.

The chain links TRBV29-1 to TRBJ2-5, with D possibly called TRBD1 or TRBD2 (5 bases each). V was clipped by 8 bases and J by 1 base, with 8 bases between them. CDR3 length: 11 amino acids. The germline V gene has CDR1 SQVTM and CDR2 ANQGSEA. CDR3 nucleotide sequence: TGCAGCACCGGGACCCAAGAGACCCAGTACTTC. It yields the protein CSTGTQETQYF.

The CDR3 DNA is TGCGCCAGCAGCCCTCGGACAGGGGGCACTGAAGCTTTCTTT. It encodes CASSPRTGGTEAFF. The V gene is TRBV5-1, the J gene TRBJ1-1; TRBD1 matches 10 bases. V shed 4 bases and J 4 bases; nucleotides not matched to a gene: 4. The CDR3 runs to 14 residues. Per germline, CDR1 SGHRS and CDR2 YFSETQ.

The chain carries TRBV10-3 and TRBJ2-7, with 13 positions matching TRBD2. The CDR3 extends over 17 amino acids. J lost 0 bases, V lost 6 bases, and 8 bases had no gene match. Germline-derived CDR1 and CDR2 are ENHRY and SYGVKD. CDR3 amino acids: CAIRNGLAGESSYEQYF. For the CDR3, the DNA is TGTGCCATCAGAAACGGACTAGCGGGGGAGAGCTCCTACGAGCAGTACTTC.

J is TRBJ2-7 and V is TRBV4-1; 9 nucleotides align to TRBD2. Unmatched junction bases numbered 15, after V lost 4 bases and J lost 5 bases. Germline CDR1 is MGHRA and CDR2 is YSYEKL. This CDR3 comprises 17 residues. CDR3 amino acids: CASSRGRGGAGLHEQYF. The CDR3 nucleotides are TGCGCCAGCAGCCGCGGGCGGGGGGGCGCAGGGCTCCACGAGCAGTACTTC.

The gene calls are TRBV4-3 and TRBJ2-7; tentatively, D is TRBD1 (6 bases). Trimming removed 4 bases at V and 5 bases at J, with 15 bases between. The length of the CDR3 is 14 residues. The germline V gene encodes CDR1 LGHNA and CDR2 YSLEER. Written as DNA, the CDR3 is TGCGCCAGCAGCCCGGGCCAGGGGTCCCACGAGCAGTACTTC. Translating it yields CASSPGQGSHEQYF.

Worth noting for this clone: Other DNA sequences in the same sample also yield this CDR3. V usage is TRBV18 and J usage is TRBJ1-1; D is unclear. The CDR3 contains 13 residues. Trimming shortened V by 2 bases and J by 0 bases, and 4 bases separated the two germline ends. CDR1 is KGHSH, CDR2 LQKENI, per germline. The CDR3 DNA reads as TGTGCCAGCTCACCAGTACTGAACACTGAAGCTTTCTTT. It codes for CASSPVLNTEAFF.

V is TRBV7-2 and J is TRBJ2-7, with a tentative D call TRBD2 (7 bases). V lost 6 bases to trimming and J lost 4 bases, with 22 bases between them. CDR1 is SGHTA, CDR2 FQGNSA, per germline. This CDR3 has 16 residues. This chain's CDR3 is CASSRGGAGVEYEQYF. The CDR3 nucleotides are TGTGCCAGCAGTCGAGGGGGGGCGGGAGTGGAGTACGAGCAGTACTTC.